A selection of T cell receptor beta chains follows, all from one sample in a study of tumor and adjacent non-tumor tissue in lung cancer. Each CDR3 protein gets one entry after TCRdb re-called the multiplex PCR reads with MiXCR. The table lists some 97,000 distinct CDR3 sequences, about 60% of them singletons, with around 20% in the top ten. Sequencing was carried out using distant non-tumor lung tissue. Receptors were obtained from a man aged 25 to 40 with non-small cell lung cancer. CDR3s include the opening cysteine and the closing phenylalanine or tryptophan. The D gene is left open where the match is weak. The listing skips clone size in some rows; elsewhere it reads once, few, many or a size class.

v_call	j_call	d_call	clone_size	cdr3_nt	cdr3_aa
TRBV20-1	TRBJ2-2	NA	NA	TGCAGTTCTAGAAGTTTCGGGGAGCTGTTTTTT	CSSRSFGELFF
TRBV6-5	TRBJ1-4	NA	NA	TGTGCCAGCAGTTACAGGGCAAGTAATGAAAAACTGTATTTT	CASSYRASNEKLYF
TRBV7-2	TRBJ1-1	NA	few	TGTGCCAGCAGTCCGAAGACGATTCCCAACACTGAAGCTTTCTTT	CASSPKTIPNTEAFF
TRBV20-1	TRBJ2-7	NA	NA	TGCAGTGCTACAAGGGGGAACGGAGGGGAGCAGTGCTTC	CSATRGNGGEQCF
TRBV6-5	TRBJ2-1	NA	NA	TGTGCCAGCAATTACTCGAGACGAAGCATTCATGAGCAGTTCTTC	CASNYSRRSIHEQFF
TRBV4-2	TRBJ2-1	NA	NA	TGTGCCAGCAGCCAGTCTACTTCACCGGGGTACAATGAGCAGTTCTTC	CASSQSTSPGYNEQFF
TRBV7-9	TRBJ1-4	NA	NA	TGTGCCAGCAGCTCTCCTCAGTCCGAAAAACTGTTTTTT	CASSSPQSEKLFF
TRBV20-1	TRBJ2-7	TRBD2	NA	TGCAGTGCTCCGGGGGGAAACCTCTACGAGCACTACTTC	CSAPGGNLYEHYF
TRBV5-6	TRBJ2-1	NA	NA	TGTGCCAGCAGCTACCGGACTAGGGGGGGCCGAGGCGAGCAGTTCTTC	CASSYRTRGGRGEQFF
TRBV4-2	TRBJ2-5	NA	NA	TGTGCCAGCAGCCAACCCACGGAAGGTGACAAGTACCATGAGACCCAGTACTTC	CASSQPTEGDKYHETQYF
TRBV4-1	TRBJ2-2	NA	NA	TGCGCCAGCAGCCAAGGTAGCCTAGCGATGGCCGGGGAACTGTTTTTT	CASSQGSLAMAGELFF
TRBV29-1	TRBJ2-7	TRBD1	NA	TGCAGCGTTGAAGGATTTAGACAGGGGGATTACGAGCAGTACTTC	CSVEGFRQGDYEQYF
TRBV11-2	TRBJ1-2	NA	NA	TGTGCCAGCAGCTTAGTATCAATCAACAGTCGGGATGGCTACACCTTC	CASSLVSINSRDGYTF
TRBV4-3	TRBJ2-7	NA	once	TGCGCCAGCAGCCCCGCCCACAGGTCCAGCGATCAGTACTTC	CASSPAHRSSDQYF
TRBV20-1	TRBJ1-6	NA	NA	TGCAGTGCTAGAGCCTCCGACAGGAGCTCCTATAATTCATCCCTCCACTTC	CSARASDRSSYNSSLHF
TRBV29-1	TRBJ2-1	NA	once	TGTAGCGTGGGAGCACGAGGGTACAATGAGCAGTTCTTC	CSVGARGYNEQFF
TRBV6-5	TRBJ2-3	TRBD2	many	TGTGCCAGCAGTAACCGAGCGGGGGGGACTTCCACAGATACGCAGTATTTT	CASSNRAGGTSTDTQYF
TRBV11-2	TRBJ2-1	NA	once	TGTGCCAGCAGTTTAAGGGGGGGCCCGGGCAATGAGCGGTTCTTC	CASSLRGGPGNERFF
TRBV20-1	TRBJ2-7	TRBD2	NA	TGCAGTGCTGGGCGGGGGGACTCCTACGAGCAGTACTTC	CSAGRGDSYEQYF
TRBV12-3/TRBV12-4	TRBJ2-1	NA	NA	TGTGCCAGCAGTTTCTGGGTAGGTGAGCAGTTCTTC	CASSFWVGEQFF
TRBV7-9	TRBJ2-5	TRBD1	few	TGTGCCATTGACAGGGTCATGTACCAAGAGACCCAGTACTTC	CAIDRVMYQETQYF
TRBV14	TRBJ2-1	NA	NA	TGTGCCAGCAGCCAATCGACAGGTATGGGCTACAATGAGCAGTTCTTC	CASSQSTGMGYNEQFF
TRBV29-1	TRBJ1-4	NA	NA	TGCAGCGTCGCCAAAAGGGATGCAACAAATGAAAAACTCTTTTTT	CSVAKRDATNEKLFF
TRBV7-3	TRBJ1-1	NA	NA	TGTGCCAGCAGCATATCATGGGGCGGCGGGACTGAAGCTTTCTTT	CASSISWGGGTEAFF